The clone carrying this T cell receptor (beta chain) was recorded only once. The antigen is not known. This sample stems from a study of T cell repertoires in cytomegalovirus infection. Overall study: Carrying CMV and the relevant HLA type showed in public TCR beta signatures.

Study results and caveats: Predominance within the ex vivo response was attributable to HLA-C-restricted CMV-specific TCR beta clonotypes. There were carriers of CMV plus the relevant HLA, and cumulative public TCR beta family frequency identified them.

From the reads, TCRdb called clonotypes with MiXCR, one entry per CDR3 protein. The table includes around 180,000 distinct CDR3 sequences, 28% detected once. Germline CDR1 reads SGHVS; CDR2 reads FNYEAQ. Deletions cut 2 bases from V and 5 bases from J, with 9 bases between. The CDR3 has 13 amino acids. The rearrangement uses TRBV7-6 and TRBJ2-5; no firm D call. This TCR was recovered from a human donor in good health (CMV status not recorded). Some clones in this sample may be carry-over from other donors' samples. Sequencing input: PBMCs. DNA for the CDR3: TGTGCCAGCAGCTTATTGCCCCGGGAGACCCAGTACTTC. Protein: CASSLLPRETQYF.